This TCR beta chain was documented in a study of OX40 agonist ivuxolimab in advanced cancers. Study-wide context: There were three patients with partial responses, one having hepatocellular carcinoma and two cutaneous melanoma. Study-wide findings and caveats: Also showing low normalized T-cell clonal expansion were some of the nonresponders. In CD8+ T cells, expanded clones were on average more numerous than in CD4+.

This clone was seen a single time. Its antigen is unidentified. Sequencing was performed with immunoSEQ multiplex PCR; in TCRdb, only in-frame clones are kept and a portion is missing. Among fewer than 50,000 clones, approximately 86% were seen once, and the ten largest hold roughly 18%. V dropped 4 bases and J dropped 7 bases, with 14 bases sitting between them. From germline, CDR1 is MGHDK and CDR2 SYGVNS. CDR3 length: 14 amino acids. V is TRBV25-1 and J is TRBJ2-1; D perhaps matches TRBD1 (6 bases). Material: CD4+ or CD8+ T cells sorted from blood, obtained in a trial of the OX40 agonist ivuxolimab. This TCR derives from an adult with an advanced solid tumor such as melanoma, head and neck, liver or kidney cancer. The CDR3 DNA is TGTGCCAGCAGTGGACGACAGGCGGTGAATGAGCAGTTCTTC. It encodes CASSGRQAVNEQFF.